Presented here are 2 T cell receptor beta chains from one specimen sequenced in a study of blood T cell repertoires in COVID-19. Using immunoSEQ multiplex PCR, the repertoire was profiled, and TCRdb retains in-frame clones only, with some absent. The sample lists 320,000 or so clones; over 75% were seen once. Sequencing was performed on PBMCs or T cells enriched from blood (not recorded which). Every receptor here comes from a man under 40 who had recovered from COVID-19.

This clone has a single count. The V call is TRBV4-1, the J call TRBJ2-3; tentatively, D is TRBD2 (7 bases). Germline values: CDR1 MGHRA, CDR2 YSYEKL. This CDR3 contains 16 residues. Trimming shortened V by 1 base and J by 2 bases, and 13 bases separated the two germline ends. The CDR3 coding sequence is TGCGCCAGCAGCCAAGCTGGCGGGGGACACACAGATACGCAGTATTTT. It translates to CASSQAGGGHTDTQYF.

V is TRBV12-3 or TRBV12-4 and J is TRBJ2-7, with D unclear. V dropped 3 bases and J dropped 3 bases, with 6 bases sitting between them. The CDR3 sequence is 12 residues long. The CDR3 DNA follows: TGTGCCAGCAGTTTCTCCTTCTACGAGCAGTACTTC. It specifies CASSFSFYEQYF.